These 18 T cell receptor beta chains originate from one sample sequenced in a study (dated by TCRdb to between 2015 and 2017). CD4+CD25+CD127-/low cells were isolated as Tregs. Libraries were made using 5' RACE. The instrument given in TCRdb is Illumina MiSeq. The public reads were quality trimmed at Q25 with fastp and then assembled into clones with MiXCR by TCRdb, keeping productive beta chains. Rows merge per CDR3 protein into single entries with the most common DNA and genes. This sample gives under 65,000 distinct CDR3 sequences in total; roughly 20% of them show up just once. The ten largest clones capture 3.2% of the sample. Sequencing was done on a sample of tumor-infiltrating Tregs sorted from the breast tumor. The source of these receptors is a female donor with breast cancer.

This clonotype came up a few times. The CDR3 spells CASSPNLRAGVGATDTQYF. Written as DNA, the CDR3 is TGTGCCAGCAGCCCGAACCTTAGGGCGGGAGTAGGGGCCACAGATACGCAGTATTTT. The chain couples TRBV7-2 to TRBJ2-3, with TRBD2 matching 7 bases. V lost 5 bases and J lost 2; bases outside the gene matches: 19. Germline CDR1 reads SGHTA; CDR2 reads FQGNSA. This CDR3 is 19 amino acids long.

This clonotype was observed a few times. The chain carries TRBV5-8 and TRBJ1-5; D perhaps matches TRBD1 (5 bases). The germline CDR1 and CDR2 sequences are SGHTS and YDEGEE. V was trimmed by 0 bases and J by 3 bases, leaving 10 bases between them. The CDR3 sequence is 15 residues long. The CDR3: CASSLAGGVNQPQHF. The CDR3 nucleotides read TGTGCCAGCAGCTTGGCGGGGGGGGTCAATCAGCCCCAGCATTTT.

Remarks on this clonotype: One end of the junction fails to match germline, which may point to a read error. This chain uses TRBV15 with TRBJ2-5; no firm D call. The germline CDR1 and CDR2 sequences are LNHNV and YYDKDF (reference sequence). This CDR3 spans 14 amino acids. The CDR3 DNA sequence: TGTGCCACCAGCAGAGACCGGGCTCCGGAGATCCAGTACTTC. It specifies CATSRDRAPEIQYF.

This chain uses TRBV12-3 or TRBV12-4 with TRBJ1-1; D not certain. The V and J ends lost 8 bases and 1 base respectively, with 14 bases between them. The CDR3 consists of 14 residues. The CDR3 reads CASQAGSGNTEAFF. The CDR3 nucleotides read TGTGCCAGCCAAGCTGGGTCTGGGAACACTGAAGCTTTCTTT.

This clonotype has just a few counts. This sequence joins TRBV5-1 and TRBJ2-7, with 8 bases aligning to TRBD1. The V and J ends lost 3 bases and 6 bases, in that order; junction bases with no gene match: 8. The germline gives CDR1 SGHRS, CDR2 YFSETQ. This CDR3 region has 14 residues. CDR3 amino acids: CASSSQGEIGEQYF. CDR3 sequence (DNA): TGCGCCAGCAGCTCACAGGGGGAAATCGGCGAGCAGTACTTC.

This clonotype was detected a few times. This sequence joins TRBV20-1 and TRBJ1-6; D remains unclear. This CDR3 is 12 amino acids long. Germline assignment: CDR1 DFQATT and CDR2 SNEGSKA (reference sequence). V lost 3 bases to trimming and J lost 7 bases, with 7 bases between them. The CDR3 nucleotides are TGCAGTGCTAGCGGCGGAAATTCACCCCTCCACTTT. Encoded protein: CSASGGNSPLHF.

Notes on this clonotype: At one end the junction does not follow the germline gene, possibly because of a read error. The CDR3 loop is CASSPTGGNTIDF. CDR3 DNA: TGTGCCAGCAGCCCGACAGGGGGAAATACCATAGATTTT. The J gene is TRBJ1-3, the V gene TRBV7-9, with TRBD1 identical over 9 bases. The CDR3 is 13 amino acids. Per germline, CDR1 SEHNR and CDR2 FQNEAQ (reference sequence).

This clonotype was seen more than once but under ten times. This chain's CDR3 is CSAMGDGNYGYTF. CDR3 bases: TGCAGTGCTATGGGGGATGGAAACTATGGCTACACCTTC. The genes are TRBV20-1 and TRBJ1-2, with D possibly being TRBD1 (5 bases). The CDR3 length is 13 residues. The V gene's germline CDR1 is DFQATT and CDR2 SNEGSKA (reference sequence). V was cut by 4 bases and J by 2 bases, with 11 bases left in between.

The chain combines TRBV20-1 with TRBJ1-5; 10 positions agree with TRBD1. This CDR3 region has 14 residues. The ends lost 6 bases at V and 4 bases at J; junction bases unmatched: 6. CDR1 and CDR2 (germline): DFQATT, SNEGSKA (reference sequence). The CDR3 loop is CSATDRGGNQPQHF. DNA for the CDR3: TGCAGTGCCACGGACAGGGGGGGAAATCAGCCCCAGCATTTT.

This clonotype turned up a few times. The V call is TRBV12-5, the J call TRBJ1-5; D is possibly TRBD1 (5 bases). The CDR3 length is 17 residues. V lost 2 bases to trimming and J lost 5 bases, with 19 bases between them. CDR1 LGHNT and CDR2 FRNRAP come from the germline V gene. The CDR3 DNA reads TGTGCTAGTGGTTTGAGCCCGGGGCCCGGCATTTATCAGCCCCAGCATTTT. This encodes CASGLSPGPGIYQPQHF. The variable domain in full, with the rest retrieved from reference TRBV12-5 and TRBJ1-5, is DARVTQTPRHKVTEMGQEVTMRCQPILGHNTVFWYRQTMMQGLELLAYFRNRAPLDDSGMPKDRFSAEMPDATLATLKIQPSEPRDSAVYFCASGLSPGPGIYQPQHFGDGTRLSIL.

This clonotype was seen only a few times. The chain links TRBV5-5 to TRBJ2-5, with 10 bases that match TRBD2. The ends lost 1 base at V and 4 bases at J; junction bases unmatched: 10. This CDR3 has 17 amino acids. From germline, CDR1 is SGHKS and CDR2 YYEKEE (reference sequence). The DNA of the CDR3 is TGTGCCAGCAGCTTGAGTCCTAGCGGGAGTTTGGGAGAGACCCAGTACTTC. This gives the protein CASSLSPSGSLGETQYF. The complete variable domain, with remaining parts taken from reference TRBV5-5 and TRBJ2-5, reads DAGVTQSPTHLIKTRGQQVTLRCSPISGHKSVSWYQQVLGQGPQFIFQYYEKEERGRGNFPDRFSARQFPNYSSELNVNALLLGDSALYLCASSLSPSGSLGETQYFGPGTRLLVL.

Written as DNA, the CDR3 is TGTGCCAGCAGTTACCTACTAGCGGGGTTGGCCGAGCAGTACTTC. It is translated as CASSYLLAGLAEQYF. V gene TRBV6-2 or TRBV6-3 combines with J gene TRBJ2-7; TRBD2 aligns across 10 bases. V was clipped by 2 bases and J by 6 bases; unmatched bases: 7. The germline V gene encodes CDR1 MNHEY and CDR2 SVGEGT. The CDR3 is 15 amino acids.

There are a few counts of this clonotype. The chain is built from TRBV5-1 and TRBJ2-2, with D possibly TRBD1 on 5 matching bases. Per germline, CDR1 SGHRS and CDR2 YFSETQ. The V gene lost 5 bases and the J gene lost 0 bases, with 8 bases spanning the gap. The CDR3 is made up of 14 amino acids. CDR3 in amino acids: CASRRQTNTGELFF. The CDR3, as DNA: TGCGCCAGCAGGAGACAGACGAACACCGGGGAGCTGTTTTTT.

This clonotype was seen ten or more times. The rearrangement links TRBV20-1 to TRBJ2-5, with D perhaps matching TRBD2 (5 bases). This CDR3 comprises 13 residues. Germline loops: CDR1 DFQATT, CDR2 SNEGSKA (reference sequence). With 6 bases removed from V and 4 bases from J, the gap between germline ends came to 15 bases. The CDR3 spells CSANPPSLETQYF. CDR3 coding DNA: TGCAGTGCCAACCCACCTAGCCTAGAGACCCAGTACTTC.

The J gene is TRBJ2-5, the V gene TRBV5-4, with D unresolved. The CDR3 runs 13 residues. CDR1 and CDR2 (germline): SGHNT, YYREEE (reference sequence). The V end was cut by 4 bases, the J end by 5 bases, with 12 bases between. The CDR3 sequence: CASSHGSGETQYF. The CDR3 region has the DNA TGTGCCAGCAGCCACGGGTCCGGGGAGACCCAGTACTTC.

V and J are TRBV12-3 or TRBV12-4 and TRBJ1-5, with 8 nucleotides matching TRBD1. Trimming removed 2 bases from V and 4 bases from J; junction bases left unmatched: 1. The CDR3 extends over 14 amino acids. For the CDR3, the DNA is TGTGCCAGCAGTTTAAGGGACAGGAATCAGCCCCAGCATTTT. Protein: CASSLRDRNQPQHF.

There are many counts of this clonotype. The V and J genes are TRBV6-2 or TRBV6-3 and TRBJ2-5; 9 nucleotides agree with TRBD1. V shed 6 bases, J shed 5 bases, and the junction held 4 bases outside the gene matches. CDR3 length equals 13 residues. Germline values: CDR1 MNHEY, CDR2 SVGEGT. In nucleotides, the CDR3 is TGTGCCAGCAGACGGACAGGGGACGAGACCCAGTACTTC. Translated, it gives CASRRTGDETQYF.

The chain is built from TRBV7-8 and TRBJ1-6, with D tentatively TRBD1 (5 bases). The germline gives CDR1 SGHVS, CDR2 FQNEAQ. Deletions cut 2 bases from V and 7 bases from J, with 15 bases between. This CDR3 is 16 amino acids long. Written as DNA, the CDR3 is TGTGCCAGCAGCTTATGGTCCGGGGGTGGAAATTCACCCCTCCACTTT. Translating it yields CASSLWSGGGNSPLHF.